These T cell receptor beta chains were read from a single sample in a study of Graves' ophthalmopathy and Graves' hyperthyroidism. TCRdb processed the multiplex PCR reads anew with MiXCR; each CDR3 protein has one entry. The data show roughly 500,000 distinct CDR3 sequences, 13% to 15% seen once. The sequenced sample consisted of blood. These TCRs come from a woman under 40 with Graves' ophthalmopathy. The conserved cysteine and the conserved F or W are not part of the CDR3 here.

>TRBJ2-7|TRBV28
ASYLGRGRYEQY
>TRBJ2-7|TRBV11-2
ASSSGYNYEQY
>TRBJ2-2|TRBV10-1
ASSESMGGRKAGELF
>TRBJ1-2|TRBV24-1
ATSDAGTAAYGYT
>TRBJ1-2|TRBV20-1
SAVGDRGEDYGYT
>TRBJ1-1|TRBV19
ASTRLGRGQENTEAF
>TRBJ1-6|TRBV28
ASSLFTRSPLH
>TRBJ2-7|TRBV29-1
SVERGYPYEQY
>TRBJ1-1|TRBV13
ASSLTGQSMNTEAF
>TRBJ2-2|TRBV7-3
ASSLGLGGGGELF
>TRBJ1-3|TRBV28
ASSLGGPTSSGNTIY
>TRBJ1-1|TRBV6-5
ASSPGTSTEAF
>TRBJ2-7|TRBV11-2
ASSLDGNSYEQY